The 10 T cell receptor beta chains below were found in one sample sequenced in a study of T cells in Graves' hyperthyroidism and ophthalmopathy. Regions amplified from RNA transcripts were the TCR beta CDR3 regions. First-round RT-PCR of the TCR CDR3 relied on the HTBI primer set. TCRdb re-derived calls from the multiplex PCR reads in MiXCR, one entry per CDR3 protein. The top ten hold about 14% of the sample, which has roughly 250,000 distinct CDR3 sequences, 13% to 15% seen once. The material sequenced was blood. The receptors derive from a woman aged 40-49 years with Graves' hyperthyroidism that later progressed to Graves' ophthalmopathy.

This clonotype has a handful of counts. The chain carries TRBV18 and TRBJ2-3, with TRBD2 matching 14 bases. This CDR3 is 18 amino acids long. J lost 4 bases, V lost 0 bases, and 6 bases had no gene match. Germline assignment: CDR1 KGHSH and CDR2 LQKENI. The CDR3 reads CASSPPGLAGVKADTQYF. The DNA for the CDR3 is TGTGCCAGCTCACCACCGGGACTAGCGGGAGTAAAGGCAGATACGCAGTATTTT.

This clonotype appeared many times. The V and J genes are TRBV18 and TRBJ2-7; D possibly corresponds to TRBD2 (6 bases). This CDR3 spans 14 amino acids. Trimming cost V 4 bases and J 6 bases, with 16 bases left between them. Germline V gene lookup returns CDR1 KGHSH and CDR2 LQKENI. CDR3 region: CASSQGPAGGEQYF. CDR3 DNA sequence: TGTGCCAGCTCACAAGGACCGGCCGGGGGCGAGCAGTACTTC.

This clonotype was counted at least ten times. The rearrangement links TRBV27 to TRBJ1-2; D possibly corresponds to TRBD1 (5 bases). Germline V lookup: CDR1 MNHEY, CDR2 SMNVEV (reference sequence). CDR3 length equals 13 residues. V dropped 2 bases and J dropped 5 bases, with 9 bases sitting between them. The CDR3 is CASSLTGAYGYTF. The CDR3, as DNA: TGTGCCAGCAGTTTAACTGGGGCTTATGGCTACACCTTC.

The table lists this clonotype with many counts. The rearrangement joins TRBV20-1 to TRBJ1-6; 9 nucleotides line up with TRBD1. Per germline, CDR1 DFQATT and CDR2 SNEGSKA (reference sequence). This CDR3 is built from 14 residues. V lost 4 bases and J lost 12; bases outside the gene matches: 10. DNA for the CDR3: TGCAGTGCTATCGATAGGACAGGGGCGAGACCCCTCCACTTT. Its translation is CSAIDRTGARPLHF.

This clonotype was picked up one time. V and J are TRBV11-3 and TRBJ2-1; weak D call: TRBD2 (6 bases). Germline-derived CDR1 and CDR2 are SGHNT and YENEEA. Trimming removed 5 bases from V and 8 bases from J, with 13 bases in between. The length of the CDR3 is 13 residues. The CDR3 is CASSPRGGDEQFF. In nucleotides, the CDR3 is TGTGCCAGCAGCCCTCGAGGCGGGGATGAGCAGTTCTTC.

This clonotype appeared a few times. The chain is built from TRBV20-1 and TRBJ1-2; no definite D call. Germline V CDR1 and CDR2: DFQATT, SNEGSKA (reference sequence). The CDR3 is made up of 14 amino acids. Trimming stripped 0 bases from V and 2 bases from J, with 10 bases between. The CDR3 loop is CSARDTAENYGYTF. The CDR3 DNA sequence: TGCAGTGCTAGAGATACAGCTGAAAACTATGGCTACACCTTC.

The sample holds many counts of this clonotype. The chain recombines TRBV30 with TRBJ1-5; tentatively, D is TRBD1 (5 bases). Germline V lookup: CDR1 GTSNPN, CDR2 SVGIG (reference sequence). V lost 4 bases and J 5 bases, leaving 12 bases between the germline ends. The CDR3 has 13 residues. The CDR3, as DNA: TGTGCCTGGAACTCCGGGACCCATCAGCCCCAGCATTTT. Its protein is CAWNSGTHQPQHF.

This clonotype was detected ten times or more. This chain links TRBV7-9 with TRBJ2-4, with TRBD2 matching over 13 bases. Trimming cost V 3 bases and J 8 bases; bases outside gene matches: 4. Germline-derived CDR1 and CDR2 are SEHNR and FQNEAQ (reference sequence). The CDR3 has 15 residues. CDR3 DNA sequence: TGTGCCAGCAGCTTCTGGACTAGCGGGAGAGACATTCAGTACTTC. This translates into CASSFWTSGRDIQYF.

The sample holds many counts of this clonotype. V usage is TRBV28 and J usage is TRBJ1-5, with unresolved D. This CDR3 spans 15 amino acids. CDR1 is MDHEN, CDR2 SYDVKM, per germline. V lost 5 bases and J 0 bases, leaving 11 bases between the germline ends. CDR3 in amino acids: CASSSQGSSNQPQHF. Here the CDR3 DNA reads TGTGCCAGCAGTAGTCAAGGGTCTAGCAATCAGCCCCAGCATTTT. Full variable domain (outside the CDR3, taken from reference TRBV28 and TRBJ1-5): DVKVTQSSRYLVKRTGEKVFLECVQDMDHENMFWYRQDPGLGLRLIYFSYDVKMKEKGDIPEGYSVSREKKERFSLILESASTNQTSMYLCASSSQGSSNQPQHFGDGTRLSIL.

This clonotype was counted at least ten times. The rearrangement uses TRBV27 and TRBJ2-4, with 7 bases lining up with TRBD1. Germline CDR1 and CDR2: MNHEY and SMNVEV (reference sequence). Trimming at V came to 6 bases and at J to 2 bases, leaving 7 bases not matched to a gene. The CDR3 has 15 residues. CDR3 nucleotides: TGTGCCAGCAGGTTGGCAGGGGGATCCAAAAACATTCAGTACTTC. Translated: CASRLAGGSKNIQYF.